Following are 22 T cell receptor beta chains from one sample sequenced in a study of blood T cell repertoires in COVID-19. Produced via immunoSEQ multiplex PCR; TCRdb's table is partial and in-frame only. The data hold roughly 140,000 clones, with around nine tenths observed a single time. The sequencing input was peripheral blood. Source of these receptors: a woman aged 45 to 65 with acute or convalescent COVID-19.

The rearrangement links TRBV6-5 to TRBJ1-3; a weak D match, TRBD1 (5 bases). CDR3 size: 14 residues. Trimming removed 1 base at V and 10 bases at J, with 14 bases between. Germline CDR1 MNHEY, CDR2 SVGAGI. CDR3 sequence reads: CASSYLSGGSTIYF. The CDR3 coding sequence is TGTGCCAGCAGTTACTTGTCCGGGGGGTCGACCATATATTTT.

The CDR3 sequence: CASSHLTGVGELFF. CDR3 sequence (DNA): TGTGCCAGCAGCCACCTCACAGGAGTCGGGGAGCTGTTTTTT. The chain uses TRBV14 and TRBJ2-2, with TRBD1 as a possible D gene (5 bases). This CDR3 is built from 14 residues. The V and J ends lost 3 bases and 7 bases respectively, with 12 bases between them. The germline CDR1 and CDR2 sequences are SGHDN and FVKESK. Drawing the rest from reference TRBV14 and TRBJ2-2, the complete variable domain is EAGVTQFPSHSVIEKGQTVTLRCDPISGHDNLYWYRRVMGKEIKFLLHFVKESKQDESGMPNNRFLAERTGGTYSTLKVQPAELEDSGVYFCASSHLTGVGELFFGEGSRLTVL.

This clone showed up just a few times. The V gene is TRBV6-5, the J gene TRBJ1-4; D possibly corresponds to TRBD1 (6 bases). This CDR3 is 15 amino acids long. Germline CDR1 and CDR2: MNHEY and SVGAGI. Trimming removed 2 bases from V and 6 bases from J, with 13 bases in between. The CDR3 spells CASSYGGGTYEKLFF. The CDR3 DNA sequence: TGTGCCAGCAGTTACGGCGGGGGCACATATGAAAAACTGTTTTTT.

V is TRBV5-1 and J is TRBJ1-6; 8 nucleotides match TRBD1. J was trimmed by 9 bases and V by 0 bases; bases with no gene match: 5. From germline, CDR1 is SGHRS and CDR2 YFSETQ. The CDR3 is made up of 15 amino acids. The CDR3 DNA reads as TGCGCCAGCAGCTTGGCAGGGGGCGAGAGTTCACCCCTCCACTTT. This sequence encodes CASSLAGGESSPLHF.

This chain links TRBV21-1 with TRBJ1-1; TRBD1, the table's D call, was not compared with the DNA. TRBV21-1 is reported as a pseudogene. The CDR3 contains 15 residues. In DNA, the CDR3 is TGTGCCAGCAGCCCAATGGACAGAAGAGAAACTGAAGCTTTCTTT. Amino acids: CASSPMDRRETEAFF.

This chain uses TRBV7-6 with TRBJ2-5; perhaps TRBD2 as D (6 bases). Trimming left V 3 bases short and J 3 bases short, with 17 bases between. CDR1 and CDR2 (germline): SGHVS, FNYEAQ. There are 16 residues in the CDR3. The CDR3 loop is CASSFTLTSFEETQYF. Here the CDR3 DNA reads TGTGCCAGCAGCTTTACTCTGACTAGTTTTGAAGAGACCCAGTACTTC. Variable domain in full (rest from reference TRBV7-6 and TRBJ2-5): GAGVSQSPRYKVTKRGQDVALRCDPISGHVSLYWYRQALGQGPEFLTYFNYEAQQDKSGLPNDRFSAERPEGSISTLTIQRTEQRDSAMYRCASSFTLTSFEETQYFGPGTRLLVL.

This chain uses TRBV6-6 with TRBJ1-5, with unresolved D. V lost 2 bases to trimming and J lost 0 bases, with 5 bases between them. CDR1 and CDR2 from the germline V gene are MNHNY and SVGAGI (reference sequence). The CDR3 extends over 14 amino acids. CDR3 region: CASSYQDSNQPQHF. The CDR3 region has the DNA TGTGCCAGCAGTTACCAGGATAGCAATCAGCCCCAGCATTTT.

J is TRBJ2-2 and V is TRBV2; TRBD2 agrees at 9 bases. Germline lookup yields CDR1 SNHLY and CDR2 FYNNEI. V lost 4 bases to trimming and J lost 7 bases; unmatched junction nucleotides: 7. The length of the CDR3 is 15 residues. CDR3 in amino acids: CASSVERGVFGELFF. The CDR3 DNA reads as TGTGCCAGCAGTGTAGAGCGGGGGGTATTCGGGGAGCTGTTTTTT.

This chain joins TRBV3-1 (or the pseudogene TRBV3-2) and TRBJ2-2; 9 nucleotides line up with TRBD1. J was trimmed by 4 bases and V by 4 bases; bases with no gene match: 10. The CDR3 covers 17 residues. Germline loops: CDR1 LGHDT, CDR2 YNNKEL (reference sequence). The CDR3 DNA sequence: TGTGCCAGCAGCCCGCCACGACAGGGGGGGAGCACCGGGGAGCTGTTTTTT. Encoded protein: CASSPPRQGGSTGELFF.

This clone occurred a few times. The chain uses TRBV7-8 and TRBJ1-4; D ambiguous. Germline V gene data show CDR1 as SGHVS and CDR2 as FQNEAQ. The CDR3 sequence is 15 residues long. V gave up 6 bases and J gave up 8 bases, with 19 bases separating them. This chain's CDR3 is CASSSGPGRSEKLFF. In DNA form, the CDR3 reads TGTGCCAGCAGTTCCGGGCCGGGGAGGAGCGAAAAACTGTTTTTT.

The chain joins TRBV19 to TRBJ2-1; 9 bases map to TRBD1. Germline V gives CDR1 LNHDA, CDR2 SQIVND (reference sequence). This CDR3 has 17 amino acids. The J segment lost 3 bases and the V segment lost 4 bases, leaving 10 bases of the junction unmatched. CDR3 sequence (DNA): TGTGCCAGTAGTAGCCCTCTGAGGACAGGGGTCTACAATGAGCAGTTCTTC. This sequence encodes CASSSPLRTGVYNEQFF.

The rearrangement uses TRBV5-8 and TRBJ2-2; 10 bases agree with TRBD2. The V gene's germline CDR1 is SGHTS and CDR2 YDEGEE. The ends lost 4 bases at V and 3 bases at J; junction bases unmatched: 6. The CDR3 extends over 16 amino acids. The CDR3 here is CASSKGLAVDTGELFF. The CDR3 DNA follows: TGTGCCAGCAGCAAAGGACTAGCGGTAGACACCGGGGAGCTGTTTTTT.

The genes are TRBV20-1 and TRBJ2-1; no firm D call. The CDR3 runs 12 residues. Per germline, CDR1 DFQATT and CDR2 SNEGSKA (reference sequence). The ends were cut back, 3 bases at V and 8 bases at J, with 11 bases in the middle. Here the CDR3 DNA reads TGCAGTGCTAGTGCTGGTCGGGATGAGCAGTTCTTC. Protein product: CSASAGRDEQFF.

This clone turned up a few times. This rearrangement joins TRBV9 to TRBJ1-2; TRBD1 matches at 7 bases. V dropped 7 bases and J dropped 3; count of bases not matched to a gene: 12. CDR3 size: 15 residues. CDR1 and CDR2 (germline): SGDLS, YYNGEE. CDR3 region: CASSGEGASHYGYTF. The CDR3 coding sequence is TGTGCCAGCTCAGGAGAGGGGGCATCTCACTATGGCTACACCTTC.

The rearrangement uses TRBV7-8 and TRBJ1-4, with D possibly being TRBD1 (5 bases). In germline, CDR1 is SGHVS, CDR2 FQNEAQ. This CDR3 has 13 residues. V lost 3 bases and J lost 8, with 10 bases in between. CDR3 nucleotide sequence: TGTGCCAGCAGCTTTCAGGGCTGGGAAAAACTGTTTTTT. Residues: CASSFQGWEKLFF.

The chain recombines TRBV27 with TRBJ2-2, with 9 nucleotides matching TRBD1. The CDR3 covers 16 residues. V was pared by 8 bases and J by 5 bases, with 12 bases of the junction left unmatched. Germline V gives CDR1 MNHEY, CDR2 SMNVEV (reference sequence). The chain's CDR3 is CASSSWGQGPTGELFF. CDR3 DNA: TGTGCCAGCTCCTCGTGGGGACAGGGACCGACCGGGGAGCTGTTTTTT.

The V and J genes are TRBV5-5 and TRBJ1-5; D is possibly TRBD1 (5 bases). The ends were cut back, 4 bases at V and 2 bases at J, with 13 bases in the middle. CDR3 length: 15 amino acids. CDR1 and CDR2 from the germline V gene are SGHKS and YYEKEE (reference sequence). CDR3 in amino acids: CASSPARDGNQPQHF. The CDR3 DNA sequence: TGTGCCAGCAGCCCCGCCAGGGATGGCAATCAGCCCCAGCATTTT.

DNA for the CDR3: TGTGCCAGCAGTTTATGGGCCCTCAACTACGAGCAGTACTTC. Translating gives CASSLWALNYEQYF. The chain links TRBV28 to TRBJ2-7; D unresolved. Per germline, CDR1 MDHEN and CDR2 SYDVKM. Trimming stripped 0 bases from V and 3 bases from J, with 9 bases between. The CDR3 totals 14 residues.

This rearrangement joins TRBV28 to TRBJ2-1; 10 bases map to TRBD2. The CDR3 consists of 15 residues. The J segment lost 2 bases and the V segment lost 7 bases, leaving 5 bases of the junction unmatched. CDR1 is MDHEN, CDR2 SYDVKM, per germline. The CDR3 coding sequence is TGTGCCAGCAACTTAGCGGGGGGACCCTACAATGAGCAGTTCTTC. Protein sequence: CASNLAGGPYNEQFF.

V is TRBV3-1 (or the pseudogene TRBV3-2) and J is TRBJ2-7, with 10 bases fitting TRBD2. Germline CDR1 is LGHDT and CDR2 is YNNKEL (reference sequence). The trim removed 0 bases at V and 2 bases at J, leaving 4 bases unmatched. The CDR3 length is 16 residues. CDR3 amino acids: CASSQDLLAGAYEQYF. In nucleotides, the CDR3 is TGTGCCAGCAGCCAAGATTTGCTAGCGGGAGCCTACGAGCAGTACTTC.

The rearrangement links TRBV6-6 to TRBJ1-5; possible D gene TRBD1, 5 bases. The CDR3 runs 13 residues. Trimming stripped 4 bases from V and 9 bases from J, with 13 bases between. Germline V CDR1 and CDR2: MNHNY, SVGAGI (reference sequence). CDR3 loop: CASSSGDWRPQHF. The CDR3 DNA follows: TGTGCCAGCAGTTCCGGGGACTGGAGGCCCCAGCATTTT.

This clone was seen a few times. The genes are TRBV7-9 and TRBJ2-5, with 11 bases aligning to TRBD2. The V and J ends lost 0 bases and 5 bases, in that order; junction bases with no gene match: 5. In germline, CDR1 is SEHNR, CDR2 FQNEAQ (reference sequence). This CDR3 region has 16 residues. The CDR3 protein is CASSLALAGARETQYF. Here the CDR3 DNA reads TGTGCCAGCAGCTTAGCACTAGCGGGAGCGCGGGAGACCCAGTACTTC. Based on the CDR3 plus reference TRBV7-9 and TRBJ2-5, the full variable domain is DTGVSQNPRHKITKRGQNVTFRCDPISEHNRLYWYRQTLGQGPEFLTYFQNEAQLEKSRLLSDRFSAERPKGSFSTLEIQRTEQGDSAMYLCASSLALAGARETQYFGPGTRLLVL.